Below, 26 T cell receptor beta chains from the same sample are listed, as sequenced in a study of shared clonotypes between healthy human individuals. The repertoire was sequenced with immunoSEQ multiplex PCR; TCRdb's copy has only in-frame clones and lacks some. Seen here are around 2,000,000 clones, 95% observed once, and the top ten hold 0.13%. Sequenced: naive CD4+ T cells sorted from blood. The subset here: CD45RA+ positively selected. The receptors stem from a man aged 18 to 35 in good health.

CDR3 sequence: CASSLSGTQETQYF. DNA for the CDR3: TGTGCCAGCAGTTTATCCGGGACCCAAGAGACCCAGTACTTC. The V gene is TRBV28, the J gene TRBJ2-5; D might be TRBD1 or TRBD2, each matching 5 bases. This CDR3 region has 14 residues. V lost 1 base and J lost 1, with 7 bases in between. Germline CDR1 MDHEN, CDR2 SYDVKM.

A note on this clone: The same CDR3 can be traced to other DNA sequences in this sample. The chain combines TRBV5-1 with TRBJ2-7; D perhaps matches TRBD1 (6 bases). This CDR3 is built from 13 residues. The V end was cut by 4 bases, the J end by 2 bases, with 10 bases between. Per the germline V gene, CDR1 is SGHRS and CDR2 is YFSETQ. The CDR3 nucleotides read TGCGCCAGCAGCCGGGACACCACCTACGAGCAGTACTTC. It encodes CASSRDTTYEQYF.

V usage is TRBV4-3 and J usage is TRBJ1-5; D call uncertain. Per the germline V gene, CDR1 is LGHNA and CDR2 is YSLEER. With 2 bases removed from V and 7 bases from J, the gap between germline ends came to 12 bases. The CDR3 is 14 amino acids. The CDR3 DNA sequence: TGCGCCAGCAGCCAACTTATCATCGGGCAGCCCCAGCATTTT. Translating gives CASSQLIIGQPQHF.

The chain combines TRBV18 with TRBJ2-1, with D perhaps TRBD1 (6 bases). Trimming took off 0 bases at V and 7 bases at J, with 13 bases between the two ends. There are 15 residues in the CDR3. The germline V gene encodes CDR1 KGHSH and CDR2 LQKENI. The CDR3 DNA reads TGTGCCAGCTCACCACCGACGGGACAAGGGAATGAGCAGTTCTTC. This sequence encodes CASSPPTGQGNEQFF.

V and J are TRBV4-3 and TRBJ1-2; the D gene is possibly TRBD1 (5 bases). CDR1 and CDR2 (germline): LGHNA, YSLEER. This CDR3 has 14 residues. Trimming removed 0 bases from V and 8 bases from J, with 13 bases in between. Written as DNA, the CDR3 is TGCGCCAGCAGCCAAGATCACGGGGGAGGCGGCTACACCTTC. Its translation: CASSQDHGGGGYTF.

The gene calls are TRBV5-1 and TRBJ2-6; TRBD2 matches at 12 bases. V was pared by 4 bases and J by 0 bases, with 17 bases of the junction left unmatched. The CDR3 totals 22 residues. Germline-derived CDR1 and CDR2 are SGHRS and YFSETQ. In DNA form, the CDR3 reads TGCGCCAGCAGCAGAGATCGGCTAGCGGGAGGGCGGGGTCCCTCTGGGGCCAACGTCCTGACTTTC. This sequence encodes CASSRDRLAGGRGPSGANVLTF. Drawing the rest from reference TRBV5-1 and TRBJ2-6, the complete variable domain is KAGVTQTPRYLIKTRGQQVTLSCSPISGHRSVSWYQQTPGQGLQFLFEYFSETQRNKGNFPGRFSGRQFSNSRSEMNVSTLELGDSALYLCASSRDRLAGGRGPSGANVLTFGAGSRLTVL.

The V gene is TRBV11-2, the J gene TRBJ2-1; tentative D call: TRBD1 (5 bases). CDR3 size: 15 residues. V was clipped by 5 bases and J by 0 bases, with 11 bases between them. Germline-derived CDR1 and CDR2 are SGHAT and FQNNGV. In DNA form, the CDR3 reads TGTGCCAGCAGCACCAGACAGAGCTCCTACAATGAGCAGTTCTTC. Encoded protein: CASSTRQSSYNEQFF.

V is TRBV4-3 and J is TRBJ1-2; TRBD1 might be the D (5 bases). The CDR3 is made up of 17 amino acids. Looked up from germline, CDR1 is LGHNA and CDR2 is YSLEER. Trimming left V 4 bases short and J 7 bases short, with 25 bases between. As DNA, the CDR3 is TGCGCCAGCAGCCGCCTCACGACAGACCTCCCTCAGGGTGGCTACACCTTC. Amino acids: CASSRLTTDLPQGGYTF.

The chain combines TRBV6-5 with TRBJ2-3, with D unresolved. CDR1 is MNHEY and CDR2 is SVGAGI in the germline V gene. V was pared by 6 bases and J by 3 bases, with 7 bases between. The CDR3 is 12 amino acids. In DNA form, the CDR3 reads TGTGCCAGCAGGGACCAAACAGATACGCAGTATTTT. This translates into CASRDQTDTQYF.

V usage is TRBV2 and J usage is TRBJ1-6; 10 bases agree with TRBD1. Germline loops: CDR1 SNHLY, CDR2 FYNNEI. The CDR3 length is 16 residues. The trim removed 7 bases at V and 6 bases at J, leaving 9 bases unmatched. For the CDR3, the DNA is TGTGCCAGCACTGGGGAGACAGGGGGCGGTAATTCACCCCTCCACTTT. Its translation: CASTGETGGGNSPLHF.

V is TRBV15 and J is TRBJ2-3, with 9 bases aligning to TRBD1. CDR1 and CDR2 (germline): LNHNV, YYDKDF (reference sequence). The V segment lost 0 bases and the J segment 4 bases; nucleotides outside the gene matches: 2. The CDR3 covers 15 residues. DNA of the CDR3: TGTGCCACCAGCAGAGATGGACAGGGGTCAGATACGCAGTATTTT. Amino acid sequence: CATSRDGQGSDTQYF.

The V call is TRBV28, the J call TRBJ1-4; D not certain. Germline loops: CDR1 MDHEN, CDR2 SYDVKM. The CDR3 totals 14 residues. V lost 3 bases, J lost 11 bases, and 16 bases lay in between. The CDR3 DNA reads TGTGCCAGCAGTTTGGATCAGCGAAAAGGGAAACTGTTTTTT. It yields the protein CASSLDQRKGKLFF.

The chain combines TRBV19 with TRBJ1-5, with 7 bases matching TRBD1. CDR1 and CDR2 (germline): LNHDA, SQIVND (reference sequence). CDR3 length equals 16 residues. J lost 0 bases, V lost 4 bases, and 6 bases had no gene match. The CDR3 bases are TGTGCCAGTAGTAAGGGACAGCCCTATAGCAATCAGCCCCAGCATTTT. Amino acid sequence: CASSKGQPYSNQPQHF.

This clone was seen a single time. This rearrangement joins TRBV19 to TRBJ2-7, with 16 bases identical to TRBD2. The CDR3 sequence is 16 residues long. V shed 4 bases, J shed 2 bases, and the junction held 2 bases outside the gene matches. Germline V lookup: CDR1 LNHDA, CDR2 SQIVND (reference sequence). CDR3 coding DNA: TGTGCCAGTAGTACGGGACTAGCGGGAGGGACCTACGAGCAGTACTTC. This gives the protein CASSTGLAGGTYEQYF. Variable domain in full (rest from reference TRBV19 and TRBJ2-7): DGGITQSPKYLFRKEGQNVTLSCEQNLNHDAMYWYRQDPGQGLRLIYYSQIVNDFQKGDIAEGYSVSREKKESFPLTVTSAQKNPTAFYLCASSTGLAGGTYEQYFGPGTRLTVT.

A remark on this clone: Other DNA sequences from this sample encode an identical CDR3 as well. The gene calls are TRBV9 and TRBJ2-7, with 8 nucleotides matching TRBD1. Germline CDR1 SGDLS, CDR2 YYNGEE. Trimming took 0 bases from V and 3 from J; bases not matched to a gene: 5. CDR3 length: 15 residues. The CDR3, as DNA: TGTGCCAGCAGCGTAGAAGGACAGGGCGGCTACGAGCAGTACTTC. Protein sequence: CASSVEGQGGYEQYF.

CDR3: CASIRSMSGRGTQYF. The CDR3 region has the DNA TGTGCCAGCATTAGAAGTATGAGCGGGCGAGGGACCCAGTACTTC. This chain uses TRBV28 with TRBJ2-5, with a weak D call TRBD2 (6 bases). The CDR3 totals 15 residues. Deletions cut 7 bases from V and 7 bases from J, with 22 bases between. Germline V gene sequence: CDR1 MDHEN, CDR2 SYDVKM. The full variable domain, its missing parts supplied by reference TRBV28 and TRBJ2-5, is DVKVTQSSRYLVKRTGEKVFLECVQDMDHENMFWYRQDPGLGLRLIYFSYDVKMKEKGDIPEGYSVSREKKERFSLILESASTNQTSMYLCASIRSMSGRGTQYFGPGTRLLVL.

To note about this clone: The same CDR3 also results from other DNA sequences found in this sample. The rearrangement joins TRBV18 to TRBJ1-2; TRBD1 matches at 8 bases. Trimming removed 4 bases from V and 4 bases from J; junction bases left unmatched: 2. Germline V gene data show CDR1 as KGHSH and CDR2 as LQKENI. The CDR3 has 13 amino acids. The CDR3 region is CASSQGQGYGYTF. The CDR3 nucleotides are TGTGCCAGCTCACAAGGACAGGGCTATGGCTACACCTTC.

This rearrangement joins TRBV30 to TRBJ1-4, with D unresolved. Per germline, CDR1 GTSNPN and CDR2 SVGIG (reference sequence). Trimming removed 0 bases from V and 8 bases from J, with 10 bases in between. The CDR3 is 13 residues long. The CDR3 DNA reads TGTGCCTGGAGTGTACGGTCTGGGGAAAAACTGTTTTTT. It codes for CAWSVRSGEKLFF. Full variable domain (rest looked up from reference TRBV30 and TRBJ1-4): SQTIHQWPATLVQPVGSPLSLECTVEGTSNPNLYWYRQAAGRGLQLLFYSVGIGQISSEVPQNLSASRPQDRQFILSSKKLLLSDSGFYLCAWSVRSGEKLFFGSGTQLSVL.

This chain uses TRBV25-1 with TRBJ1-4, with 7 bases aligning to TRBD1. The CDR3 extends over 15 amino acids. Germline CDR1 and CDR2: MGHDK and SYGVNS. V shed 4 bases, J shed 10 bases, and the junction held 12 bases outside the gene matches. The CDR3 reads CASSGSRTGPVKLFF. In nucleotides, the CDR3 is TGTGCCAGCAGTGGATCTCGGACAGGTCCCGTAAAACTGTTTTTT.

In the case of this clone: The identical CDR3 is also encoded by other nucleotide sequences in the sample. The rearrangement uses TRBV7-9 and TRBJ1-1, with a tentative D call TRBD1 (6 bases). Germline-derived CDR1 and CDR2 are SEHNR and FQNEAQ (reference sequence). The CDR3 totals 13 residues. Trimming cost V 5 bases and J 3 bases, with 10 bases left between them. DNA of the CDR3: TGTGCCAGCAGCCTAGAGGGGGACACTGAAGCTTTCTTT. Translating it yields CASSLEGDTEAFF.

The CDR3 spells CASSEGVLAITDTQYF. The CDR3 coding sequence is TGTGCCAGCAGTGAAGGGGTTCTCGCGATCACAGATACGCAGTATTTT. The chain links TRBV6-1 to TRBJ2-3, with unresolved D. This CDR3 comprises 16 residues. The germline V gene encodes CDR1 MNHNS and CDR2 SASEGT. V gave up 1 base and J gave up 2 bases, with 13 bases separating them.

In nucleotides, the CDR3 is TGTGCCAGCAGCCCCGAGAAAGGCCCCCAGCATTTT. Translated, it gives CASSPEKGPQHF. V and J are TRBV7-8 and TRBJ1-5, with D unclear. This CDR3 has 12 amino acids. V dropped 5 bases and J dropped 10 bases, with 12 bases sitting between them. CDR1 is SGHVS, CDR2 FQNEAQ, per germline.

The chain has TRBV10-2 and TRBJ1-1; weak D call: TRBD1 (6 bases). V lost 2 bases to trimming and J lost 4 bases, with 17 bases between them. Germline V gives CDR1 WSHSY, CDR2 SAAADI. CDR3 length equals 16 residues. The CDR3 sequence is CASSEIGAGGGTEAFF. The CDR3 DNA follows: TGCGCCAGCAGTGAGATTGGGGCCGGAGGGGGCACTGAAGCTTTCTTT.

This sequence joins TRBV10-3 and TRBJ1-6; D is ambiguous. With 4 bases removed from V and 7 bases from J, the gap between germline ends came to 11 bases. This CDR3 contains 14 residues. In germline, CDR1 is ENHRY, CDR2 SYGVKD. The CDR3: CAISGGVLNSPLHF. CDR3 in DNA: TGTGCCATCAGTGGAGGAGTCTTAAATTCACCCCTCCACTTT.

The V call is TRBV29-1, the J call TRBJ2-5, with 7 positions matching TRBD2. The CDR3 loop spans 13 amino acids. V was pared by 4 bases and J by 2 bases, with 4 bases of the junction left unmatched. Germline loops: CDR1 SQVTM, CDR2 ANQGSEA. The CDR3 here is CSVGGGWQETQYF. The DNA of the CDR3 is TGCAGCGTTGGGGGAGGGTGGCAAGAGACCCAGTACTTC.

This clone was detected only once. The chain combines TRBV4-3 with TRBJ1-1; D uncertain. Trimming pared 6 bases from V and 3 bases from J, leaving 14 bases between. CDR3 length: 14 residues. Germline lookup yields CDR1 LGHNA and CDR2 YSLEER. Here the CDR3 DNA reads TGCGCCAGCAGTCTCGAATGGGGTGACACTGAAGCTTTCTTT. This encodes CASSLEWGDTEAFF.